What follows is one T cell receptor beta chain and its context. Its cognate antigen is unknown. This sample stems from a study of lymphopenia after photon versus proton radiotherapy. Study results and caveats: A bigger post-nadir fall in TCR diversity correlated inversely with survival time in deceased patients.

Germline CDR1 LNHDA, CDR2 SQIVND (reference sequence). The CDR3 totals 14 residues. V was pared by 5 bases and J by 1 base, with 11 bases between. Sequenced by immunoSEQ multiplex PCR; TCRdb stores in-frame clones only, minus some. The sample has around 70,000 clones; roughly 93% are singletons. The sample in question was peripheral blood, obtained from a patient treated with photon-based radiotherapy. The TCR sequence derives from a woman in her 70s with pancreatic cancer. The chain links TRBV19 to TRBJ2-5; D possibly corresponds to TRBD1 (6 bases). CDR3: CASSLGHSQETQYF. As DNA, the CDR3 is TGTGCCAGTAGTCTGGGACACAGCCAAGAGACCCAGTACTTC.